Each of the 7 T cell receptor beta chains below was sequenced from the same sample in a study of early T cells in non-severe SARS-CoV-2 infection. TCRdb passed the 5' RACE reads through MiXCR, listing each CDR3 protein once. The repertoire holds around 60,000 distinct CDR3 sequences, with roughly 14% as singletons. The sample taken for sequencing was whole blood. These receptors came from an adult who was a healthcare worker with PCR-confirmed SARS-CoV-2 infection or an uninfected control (not recorded which).

This clonotype appeared many times. The chain links TRBV20-1 to TRBJ1-1; D is perhaps TRBD1 (6 bases). The germline CDR1 and CDR2 sequences are DFQATT and SNEGSKA (reference sequence). V lost 5 bases and J lost 3, with 10 bases in between. CDR3 size: 12 residues. CDR3 in DNA: TGCAGTGCTCCGGGGGGGCACACTGAAGCTTTCTTT. Its protein is CSAPGGHTEAFF.

The J gene is TRBJ1-3, the V gene TRBV2; D call uncertain. Trimming removed 4 bases at V and 3 bases at J, with 13 bases between. This CDR3 region has 15 residues. Per germline, CDR1 SNHLY and CDR2 FYNNEI. The CDR3 spells CASSVGGSGGNTIYF. DNA of the CDR3: TGTGCCAGCAGTGTCGGTGGTTCGGGTGGAAACACCATATATTTT.

CDR3 DNA: TGTGCCAGCAAGGGCGGCGGGGGCACAGATACGCAGTATTTT. Its translation is CASKGGGGTDTQYF. The V gene is TRBV9, the J gene TRBJ2-3; maybe TRBD2 (6 bases). CDR3 size: 14 residues. Trimming pared 6 bases from V and 1 base from J, leaving 12 bases between. The germline gives CDR1 SGDLS, CDR2 YYNGEE.

This clonotype was seen at least ten times. V and J are TRBV6-6 and TRBJ2-7; tentatively, D is TRBD2 (5 bases). The ends were cut back, 4 bases at V and 4 bases at J, with 11 bases in the middle. Germline V lookup: CDR1 MNHNY, CDR2 SVGAGI (reference sequence). The CDR3 runs 13 residues. The CDR3 nucleotides read TGTGCCAGCAGTTCTTTAACTAGATACGAGCAGTACTTC. Translated, it gives CASSSLTRYEQYF.

V and J are TRBV7-3 and TRBJ2-3; D is uncertain. Trimming shortened V by 3 bases and J by 6 bases, and 10 bases separated the two germline ends. The V gene's germline CDR1 is SGHTA and CDR2 FQGTGA. This CDR3 is 13 amino acids long. CDR3 residues: CASSFSGSDTQYF. In DNA, the CDR3 is TGTGCCAGCAGCTTTAGTGGCTCGGATACGCAGTATTTT.

This sequence joins TRBV9 and TRBJ1-1; a weak D match, TRBD1 (5 bases). Per the germline V gene, CDR1 is SGDLS and CDR2 is YYNGEE. Trimming shortened V by 0 bases and J by 4 bases, and 13 bases separated the two germline ends. The CDR3 totals 15 residues. CDR3 coding DNA: TGTGCCAGCAGCGTAGACGGGGGAGATGGCACTGAAGCTTTCTTT. This encodes CASSVDGGDGTEAFF. Combining the CDR3 with reference TRBV9 and TRBJ1-1 gives the whole variable domain DSGVTQTPKHLITATGQRVTLRCSPRSGDLSVYWYQQSLDQGLQFLIQYYNGEERAKGNILERFSAQQFPDLHSELNLSSLELGDSALYFCASSVDGGDGTEAFFGQGTRLTVV.

This clonotype was recorded at least ten times. The chain links TRBV3-1 to TRBJ1-5, with D unresolved. This CDR3 region has 15 residues. V lost 1 base and J lost 0, with 7 bases in between. Looked up from germline, CDR1 is LGHDT and CDR2 is YNNKEL (reference sequence). CDR3 amino acids: CASSQVRYSNQPQHF. CDR3 nucleotide sequence: TGTGCCAGCAGCCAAGTTCGGTATAGCAATCAGCCCCAGCATTTT. Full variable domain (remainder filled in from reference TRBV3-1 and TRBJ1-5): DTAVSQTPKYLVTQMGNDKSIKCEQNLGHDTMYWYKQDSKKFLKIMFSYNNKELIINETVPNRFSPKSPDKAHLNLHINSLELGDSAVYFCASSQVRYSNQPQHFGDGTRLSIL.